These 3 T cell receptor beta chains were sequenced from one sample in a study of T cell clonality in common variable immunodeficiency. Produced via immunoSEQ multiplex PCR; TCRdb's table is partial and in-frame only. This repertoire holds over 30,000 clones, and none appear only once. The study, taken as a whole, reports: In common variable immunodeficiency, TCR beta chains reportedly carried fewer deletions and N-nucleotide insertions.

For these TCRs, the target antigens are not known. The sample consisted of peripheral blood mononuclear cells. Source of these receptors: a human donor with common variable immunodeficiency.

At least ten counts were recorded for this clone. CDR3 protein: CASSIGQGADTQYF. CDR3 bases read: TGTGCCAGCAGCATTGGACAGGGTGCAGATACG. V gene TRBV5-5 combines with J gene TRBJ2-3, with 8 bases that match TRBD1. Read coverage stops 3 residues before the CDR3 terminus; the germline J gene supplies the remainder. The ends lost 4 bases at V and 4 bases at J; junction bases unmatched: 5. This CDR3 has 14 residues. The V gene's germline CDR1 is SGHKS and CDR2 YYEKEE (reference sequence).

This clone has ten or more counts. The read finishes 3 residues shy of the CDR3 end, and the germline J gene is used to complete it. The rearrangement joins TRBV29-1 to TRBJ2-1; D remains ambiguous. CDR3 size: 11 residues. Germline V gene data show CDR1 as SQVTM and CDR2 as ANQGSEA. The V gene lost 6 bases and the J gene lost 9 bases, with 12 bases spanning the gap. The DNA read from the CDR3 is TGCAGCGTATTATTTTACGGTGAG. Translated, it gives CSVLFYGE. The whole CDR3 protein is CSVLFYGEQFF.

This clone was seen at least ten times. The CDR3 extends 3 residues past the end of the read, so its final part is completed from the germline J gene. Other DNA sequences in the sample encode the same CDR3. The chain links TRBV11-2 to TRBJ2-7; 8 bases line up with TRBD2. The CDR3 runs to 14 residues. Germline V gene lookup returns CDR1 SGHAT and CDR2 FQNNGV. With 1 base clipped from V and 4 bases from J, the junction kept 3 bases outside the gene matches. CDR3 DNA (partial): TGTGCCAGCAGCTTAGGTACTAGCGGATACGAG. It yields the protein CASSLGTSGYE. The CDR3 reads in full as CASSLGTSGYEQYF.